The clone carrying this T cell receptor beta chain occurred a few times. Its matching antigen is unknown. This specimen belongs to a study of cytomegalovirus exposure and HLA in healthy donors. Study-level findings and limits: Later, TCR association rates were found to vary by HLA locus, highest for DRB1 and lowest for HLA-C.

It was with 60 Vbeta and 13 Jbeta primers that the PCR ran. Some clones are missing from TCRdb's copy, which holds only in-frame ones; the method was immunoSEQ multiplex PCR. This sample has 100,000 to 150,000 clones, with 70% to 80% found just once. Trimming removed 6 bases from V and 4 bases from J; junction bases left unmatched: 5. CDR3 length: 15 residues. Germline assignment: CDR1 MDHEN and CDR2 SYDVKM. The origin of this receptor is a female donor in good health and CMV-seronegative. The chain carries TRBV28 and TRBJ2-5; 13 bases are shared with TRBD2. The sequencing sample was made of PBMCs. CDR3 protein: CASSGLAGVRETQYF. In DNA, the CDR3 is TGTGCCAGCAGCGGACTAGCGGGAGTAAGAGAGACCCAGTACTTC.